This T cell receptor (beta chain) appears in the sequencing data of a study of CD8+ T cells in alopecia areata. Overall study results and limits: Among the cells sequenced in scalp samples are also the resident alphabeta T cells of normal skin. It was less clear whether patients shared TCRs than it was in mice, possibly because of HLA. There were many expanded lesional clones persisting in scalp and blood during tofacitinib.

The table lists this clone with a few counts. Its antigen is currently unknown. RNA, once extracted, was reverse transcribed into cDNA for use as the sequencing template. Using immunoSEQ multiplex PCR, the repertoire was profiled, and TCRdb retains in-frame clones only, with some absent. The sample holds approximately 190,000 clones, roughly 64% seen once. The sample's treatment: oral pan-JAK inhibitor, 5-10 mg twice daily. The TCR originated in a human donor with alopecia areata. The sequencing used CD4+ T cells sorted from blood, collected at week 24, from a patient treated with tofacitinib.

The CDR3 DNA follows: TGTGCCAGCAGCTTAGGGGGACAGCCCCAAGAGACCCAGTACTTC. This gives the protein CASSLGGQPQETQYF. V is TRBV7-9 and J is TRBJ2-5, with 7 bases fitting TRBD1. V trimming: 1 base; J trimming: 1 base; junction bases outside the gene matches: 3. Germline CDR1 SEHNR, CDR2 FQNEAQ (reference sequence). The CDR3 totals 15 residues.